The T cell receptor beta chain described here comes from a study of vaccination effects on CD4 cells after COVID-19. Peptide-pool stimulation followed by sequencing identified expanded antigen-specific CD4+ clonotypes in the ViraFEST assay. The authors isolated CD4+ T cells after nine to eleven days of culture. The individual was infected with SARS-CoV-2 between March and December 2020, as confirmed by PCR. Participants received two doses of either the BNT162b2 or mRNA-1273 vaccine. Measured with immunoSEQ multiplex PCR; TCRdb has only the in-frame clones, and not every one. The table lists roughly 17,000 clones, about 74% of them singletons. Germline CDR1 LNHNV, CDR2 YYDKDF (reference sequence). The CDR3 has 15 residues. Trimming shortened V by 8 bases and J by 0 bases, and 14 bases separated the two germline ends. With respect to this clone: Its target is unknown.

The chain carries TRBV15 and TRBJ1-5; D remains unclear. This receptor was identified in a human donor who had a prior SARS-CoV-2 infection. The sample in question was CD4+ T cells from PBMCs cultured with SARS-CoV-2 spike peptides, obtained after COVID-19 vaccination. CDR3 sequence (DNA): TGTGCCACCGCCTCGCTCGGCTATAGCAATCAGCCCCAGCATTTT. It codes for CATASLGYSNQPQHF.